This T cell receptor (beta chain) was retrieved from a study of immune characterization of retroperitoneal liposarcoma. The CDR3 is 14 residues long. Germline assignment: CDR1 MNHGY and CDR2 SVAAGI. The germline V and J ends were trimmed by 3 bases and 0 bases, with 5 bases remaining between them. Each CDR3 protein is one row after TCRdb ran MiXCR on the PCR reads. The repertoire includes roughly 940 distinct CDR3 sequences, about 30% of them detected once, and about a fifth sits in the top ten. This clonotype is a singleton in its sample. This clonotype was sampled from a male donor with retroperitoneal liposarcoma. Sequenced input: tumor tissue. The V call is TRBV6-9, the J call TRBJ2-2, with D uncertain. The CDR3 sequence is CASSYLANTGELFF. The CDR3 coding sequence is TGTGCCAGCAGTTACCTTGCGAACACCGGGGAGCTGTTTTTT.